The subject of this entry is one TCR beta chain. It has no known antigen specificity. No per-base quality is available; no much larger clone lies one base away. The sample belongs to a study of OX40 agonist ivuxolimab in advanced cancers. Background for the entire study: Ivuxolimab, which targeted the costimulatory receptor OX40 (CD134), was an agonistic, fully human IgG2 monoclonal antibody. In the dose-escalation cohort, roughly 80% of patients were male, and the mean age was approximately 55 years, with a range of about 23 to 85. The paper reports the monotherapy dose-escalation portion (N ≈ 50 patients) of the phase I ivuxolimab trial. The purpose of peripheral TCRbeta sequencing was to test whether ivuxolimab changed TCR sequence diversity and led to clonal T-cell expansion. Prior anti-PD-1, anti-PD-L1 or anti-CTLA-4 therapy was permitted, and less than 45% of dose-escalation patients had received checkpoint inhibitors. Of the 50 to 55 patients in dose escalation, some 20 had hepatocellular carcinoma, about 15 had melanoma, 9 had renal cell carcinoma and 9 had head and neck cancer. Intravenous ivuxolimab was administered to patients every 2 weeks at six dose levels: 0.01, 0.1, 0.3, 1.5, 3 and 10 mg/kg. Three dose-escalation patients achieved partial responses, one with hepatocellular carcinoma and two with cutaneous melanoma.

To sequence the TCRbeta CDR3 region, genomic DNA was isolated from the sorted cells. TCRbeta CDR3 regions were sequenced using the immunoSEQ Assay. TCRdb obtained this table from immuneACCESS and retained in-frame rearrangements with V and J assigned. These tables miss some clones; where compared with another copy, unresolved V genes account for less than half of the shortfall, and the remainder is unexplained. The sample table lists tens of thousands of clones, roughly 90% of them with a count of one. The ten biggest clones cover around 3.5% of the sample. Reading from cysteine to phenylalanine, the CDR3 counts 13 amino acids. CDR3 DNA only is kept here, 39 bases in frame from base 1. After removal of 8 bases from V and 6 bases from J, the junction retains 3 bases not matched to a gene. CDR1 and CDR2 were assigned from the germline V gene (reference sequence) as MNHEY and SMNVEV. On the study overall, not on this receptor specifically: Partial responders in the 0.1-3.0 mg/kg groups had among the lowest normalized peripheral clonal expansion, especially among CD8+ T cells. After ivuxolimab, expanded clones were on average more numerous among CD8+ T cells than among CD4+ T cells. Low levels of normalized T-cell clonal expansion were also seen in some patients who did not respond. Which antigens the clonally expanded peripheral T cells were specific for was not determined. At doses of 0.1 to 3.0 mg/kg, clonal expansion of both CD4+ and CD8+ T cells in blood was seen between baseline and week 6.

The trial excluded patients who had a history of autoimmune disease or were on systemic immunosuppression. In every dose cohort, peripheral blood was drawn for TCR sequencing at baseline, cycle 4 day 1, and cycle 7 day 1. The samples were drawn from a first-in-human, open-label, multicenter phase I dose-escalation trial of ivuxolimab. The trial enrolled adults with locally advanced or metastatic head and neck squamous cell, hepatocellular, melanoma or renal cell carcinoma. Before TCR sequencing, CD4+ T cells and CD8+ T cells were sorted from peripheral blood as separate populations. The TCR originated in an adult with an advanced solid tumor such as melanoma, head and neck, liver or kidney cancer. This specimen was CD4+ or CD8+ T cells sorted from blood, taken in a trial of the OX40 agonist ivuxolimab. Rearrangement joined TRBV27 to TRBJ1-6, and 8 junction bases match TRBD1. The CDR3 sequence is CASGGQGNSPLHF. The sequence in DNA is TGTGCCAGCGGAGGACAGGGTAATTCACCCCTCCACTTT.